Below, 10 T cell receptor beta chains from the same sample are listed, as sequenced in a study of glioma-infiltrating T cells. TCR alpha and beta CDR3 regions were amplified from RNA using iRepertoire nested multiplex PCR. A single record per CDR3 protein comes from TCRdb applying MiXCR to the multiplex PCR reads. The data contain 150,000 to 200,000 distinct CDR3 sequences, about 46% of them singletons. The specimen was glioma tissue, nonneoplastic brain tissue, or PBMCs (not recorded which). These receptor sequences come from a human donor with low-grade glioma or glioblastoma, undergoing nonglioma brain surgery, or in good health (not recorded which).

This clonotype came up many times. The V gene is TRBV20-1, the J gene TRBJ2-3, with a possible D match to TRBD2 (6 bases). Germline V lookup: CDR1 DFQATT, CDR2 SNEGSKA (reference sequence). With 3 bases removed from V and 1 base from J, the gap between germline ends came to 8 bases. CDR3 length: 13 amino acids. The CDR3 nucleotides are TGCAGTGCTAGGACTAGGCGCACAGATACGCAGTATTTT. Its protein is CSARTRRTDTQYF.

A remark on this clonotype: An end of the junction differs from the germline gene, which may be a read error. The rearrangement joins TRBV30 to TRBJ2-1; TRBD1 might be the D (7 bases). CDR3 size: 11 residues. The V gene's germline CDR1 is GTSNPN and CDR2 SVGIG (reference sequence). The CDR3 nucleotides read TGTGCCTGGAGCGGGGGACAGCAACAGTTGTTC. This sequence encodes CAWSGGQQQLF.

DNA of the CDR3: TGCAGCGTTGACCGACAGGGGGCGCGTGGCTACACCTTC. It is translated as CSVDRQGARGYTF. The chain combines TRBV29-1 with TRBJ1-2, with 10 positions matching TRBD1. Germline V gene lookup returns CDR1 SQVTM and CDR2 ANQGSEA. The CDR3 spans 13 residues. V lost 3 bases to trimming and J lost 7 bases; unmatched junction nucleotides: 5.

As regards this clonotype: One junction end disagrees with the germline gene, perhaps due to a read error. The rearrangement uses TRBV27 and TRBJ2-3; TRBD1 matches at 8 bases. The length of the CDR3 is 16 residues. Germline CDR1 and CDR2: MNHEY and SMNVEV (reference sequence). As DNA, the CDR3 is TGTGCCAGCAGGCGAAGGACAGGGATCAACACAGATACGAAGTATTTT. It codes for CASRRRTGINTDTKYF.

On this clonotype: Given a much more abundant clone one base away, this may be a read error. The chain employs TRBV24-1 and TRBJ2-7; D is unclear. Per germline, CDR1 KGHDR and CDR2 SFDVKD. Trimming removed 4 bases from V and 3 bases from J, with 3 bases in between. The CDR3 loop spans 11 amino acids. The CDR3: CATSDLYEQYF. The CDR3 coding sequence is TGTGCCACCAGTGACCTCTACGAGCAGTACTTC.

To note about this clonotype: Being one base from a much bigger clone, this may be a read error. This rearrangement joins TRBV7-9 to TRBJ2-5; D is undetermined. CDR1 is SEHNR, CDR2 FQNEAQ, per germline (reference sequence). The CDR3 covers 14 residues. CDR3 in amino acids: CASSLVRAQETKYF. The CDR3, as DNA: TGTGCCAGCAGCTTAGTACGGGCCCAAGAGACCAAGTACTTC.

This clonotype was detected a few times. With a much larger clone just one base away, this may be a read error. The gene calls are TRBV6-1 and TRBJ2-3; D may be TRBD2 (6 bases). The V gene lost 3 bases and the J gene lost 6 bases, with 13 bases spanning the gap. Germline CDR1 MNHNS, CDR2 SASEGT. This CDR3 has 14 amino acids. The CDR3 bases are TGTGCCAGCAGTGAGGGGGGAGAAGGGGATACGCAGTATTTT. This codes for CASSEGGEGDTQYF.

This clonotype was seen ten or more times. V gene TRBV20-1 combines with J gene TRBJ1-1; D is undetermined. The ends were cut back, 2 bases at V and 5 bases at J, with 12 bases in the middle. The CDR3 consists of 13 residues. Germline lookup yields CDR1 DFQATT and CDR2 SNEGSKA (reference sequence). CDR3 amino acids: CSARKVGMTEAFF. CDR3 nucleotide sequence: TGCAGTGCTAGAAAGGTTGGGATGACTGAAGCTTTCTTT.

This clonotype was detected only a few times. The chain couples TRBV12-3 or TRBV12-4 to TRBJ1-1, with D hard to call. Deletions cut 4 bases from V and 5 bases from J, with 11 bases between. The CDR3 consists of 13 residues. DNA of the CDR3: TGTGCCAGCAGTTCCCGACCGGGAACTGAAGCTTTCTTT. Translated, it gives CASSSRPGTEAFF.

The sample holds a few counts of this clonotype. This chain joins TRBV7-9 and TRBJ2-5; possibly TRBD1 for D (6 bases). V was shortened by 4 bases and J by 2 bases, with 14 bases between the two germline ends. Germline values: CDR1 SEHNR, CDR2 FQNEAQ (reference sequence). This CDR3 region has 15 residues. This chain's CDR3 is CASSSPGTTQETQYF. Written as DNA, the CDR3 is TGTGCCAGCAGCTCACCCGGGACAACACAAGAGACCCAGTACTTC.